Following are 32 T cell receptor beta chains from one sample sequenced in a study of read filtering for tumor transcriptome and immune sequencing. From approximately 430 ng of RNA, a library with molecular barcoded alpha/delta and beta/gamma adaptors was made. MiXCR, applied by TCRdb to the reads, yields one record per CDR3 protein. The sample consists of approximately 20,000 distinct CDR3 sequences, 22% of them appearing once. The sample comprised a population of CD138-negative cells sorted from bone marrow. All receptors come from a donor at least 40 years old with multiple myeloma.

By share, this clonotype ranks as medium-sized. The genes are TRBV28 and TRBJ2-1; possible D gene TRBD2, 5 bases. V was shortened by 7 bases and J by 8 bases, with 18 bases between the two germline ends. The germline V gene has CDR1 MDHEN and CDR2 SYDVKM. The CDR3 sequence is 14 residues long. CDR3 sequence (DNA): TGTGCCAGCACTAACACCGCAACGGGATATGAGCAGTTCTTC. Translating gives CASTNTATGYEQFF.

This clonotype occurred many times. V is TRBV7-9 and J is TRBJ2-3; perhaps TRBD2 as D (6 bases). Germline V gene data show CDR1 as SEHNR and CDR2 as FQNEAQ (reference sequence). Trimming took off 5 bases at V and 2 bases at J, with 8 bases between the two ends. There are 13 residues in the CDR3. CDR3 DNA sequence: TGTGCCAGCAGCCGGGGGACCACAGATACGCAGTATTTT. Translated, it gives CASSRGTTDTQYF.

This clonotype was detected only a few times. The chain's CDR3 is CATSRGTTSGSYNEQFF. The CDR3 nucleotides are TGTGCCACCAGCAGAGGGACGACTAGCGGATCCTACAATGAGCAGTTCTTC. The chain is built from TRBV15 and TRBJ2-1, with TRBD2 matching over 9 bases. Trimming took 1 base from V and 1 from J; bases not matched to a gene: 5. The CDR3 spans 17 residues. Germline assignment: CDR1 LNHNV and CDR2 YYDKDF (reference sequence).

CDR3 sequence (DNA): TGCAGTGCTAGTAGAGGGACAGGCCTTAATTCACCCCTCCACTTT. This sequence encodes CSASRGTGLNSPLHF. This rearrangement joins TRBV20-1 to TRBJ1-6, with 8 nucleotides matching TRBD1. The CDR3 covers 15 residues. From germline, CDR1 is DFQATT and CDR2 SNEGSKA (reference sequence). The V and J ends lost 3 bases and 6 bases, in that order; junction bases with no gene match: 7.

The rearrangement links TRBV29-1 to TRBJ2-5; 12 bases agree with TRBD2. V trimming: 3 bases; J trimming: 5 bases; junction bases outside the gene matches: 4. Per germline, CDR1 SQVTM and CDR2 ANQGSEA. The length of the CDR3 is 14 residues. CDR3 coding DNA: TGCAGCGTTGACCTAGCGGGAGGGCCGGAGACCCAGTACTTC. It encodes CSVDLAGGPETQYF.

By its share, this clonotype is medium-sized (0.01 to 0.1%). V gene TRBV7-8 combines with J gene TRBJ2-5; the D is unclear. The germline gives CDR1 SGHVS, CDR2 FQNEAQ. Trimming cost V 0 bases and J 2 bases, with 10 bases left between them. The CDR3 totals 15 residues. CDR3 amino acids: CASSLAPRQQETQYF. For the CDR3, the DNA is TGTGCCAGCAGCTTAGCCCCCAGGCAGCAAGAGACCCAGTACTTC.

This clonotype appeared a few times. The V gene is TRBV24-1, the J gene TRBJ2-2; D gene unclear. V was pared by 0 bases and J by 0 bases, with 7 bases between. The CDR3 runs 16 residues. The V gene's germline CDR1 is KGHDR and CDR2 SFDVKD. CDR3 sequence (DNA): TGTGCCACCAGTGATTTGAGGGAAACGAACACCGGGGAGCTGTTTTTT. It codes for CATSDLRETNTGELFF.

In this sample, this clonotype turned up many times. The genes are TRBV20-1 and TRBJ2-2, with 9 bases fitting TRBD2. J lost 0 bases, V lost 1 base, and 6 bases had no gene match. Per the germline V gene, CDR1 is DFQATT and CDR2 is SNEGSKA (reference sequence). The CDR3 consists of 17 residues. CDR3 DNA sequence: TGCAGTGCTAGAGTTCCCTCTAGCGGGGCGAACACCGGGGAGCTGTTTTTT. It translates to CSARVPSSGANTGELFF.

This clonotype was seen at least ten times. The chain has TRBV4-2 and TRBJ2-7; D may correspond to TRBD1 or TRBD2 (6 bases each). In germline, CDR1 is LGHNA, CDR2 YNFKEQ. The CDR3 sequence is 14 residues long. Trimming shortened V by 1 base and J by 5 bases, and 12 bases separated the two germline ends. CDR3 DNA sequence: TGTGCCAGCAGCCAAGGCCACAGGGAGGACGAGCAGTACTTC. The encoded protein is CASSQGHREDEQYF.

CDR3 protein: CASRSRTSGIGADTQYF. The CDR3 nucleotides read TGTGCCAGCAGATCTCGGACTAGCGGGATCGGGGCAGATACGCAGTATTTT. The rearrangement joins TRBV28 to TRBJ2-3; TRBD2 aligns across 12 bases. J was trimmed by 4 bases and V by 6 bases; bases with no gene match: 11. The V gene's germline CDR1 is MDHEN and CDR2 SYDVKM. This CDR3 spans 17 amino acids. The variable domain in full, with the rest retrieved from reference TRBV28 and TRBJ2-3, is DVKVTQSSRYLVKRTGEKVFLECVQDMDHENMFWYRQDPGLGLRLIYFSYDVKMKEKGDIPEGYSVSREKKERFSLILESASTNQTSMYLCASRSRTSGIGADTQYFGPGTRLTVL.

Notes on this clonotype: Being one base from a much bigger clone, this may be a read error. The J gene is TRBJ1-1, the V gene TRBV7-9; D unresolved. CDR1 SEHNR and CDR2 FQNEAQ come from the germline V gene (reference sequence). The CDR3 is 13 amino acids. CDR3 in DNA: TGTGCCAGCGGCTTAGAGTCGGGCACTGAAGCTTTCTTT. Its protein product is CASGLESGTEAFF.

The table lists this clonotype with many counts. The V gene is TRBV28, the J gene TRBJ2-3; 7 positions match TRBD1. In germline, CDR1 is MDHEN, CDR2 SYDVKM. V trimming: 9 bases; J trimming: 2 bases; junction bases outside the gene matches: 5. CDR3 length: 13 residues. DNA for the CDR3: TGTGCCAGTTGGGACAGAAACACAGATACGCAGTATTTT. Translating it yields CASWDRNTDTQYF.

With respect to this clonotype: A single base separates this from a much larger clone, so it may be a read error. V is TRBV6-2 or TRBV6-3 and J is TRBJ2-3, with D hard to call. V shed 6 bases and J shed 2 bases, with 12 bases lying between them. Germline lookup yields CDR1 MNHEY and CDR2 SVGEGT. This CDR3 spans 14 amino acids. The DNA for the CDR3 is TGTGCCAGCAGACCAGCGTTGCTCACAGATACGCAGTATTTT. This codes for CASRPALLTDTQYF.

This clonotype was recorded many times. The CDR3 DNA sequence: TGTGCCAGCAGTTACTCGAGGGACAGGGAACGACCCTACGAGCAGTACTTC. This translates into CASSYSRDRERPYEQYF. The chain employs TRBV6-2 or TRBV6-3 and TRBJ2-7, with 9 bases identical to TRBD1. This CDR3 has 17 amino acids. Germline V gene lookup returns CDR1 MNHEY and CDR2 SVGEGT. J was trimmed by 2 bases and V by 0 bases; bases with no gene match: 8.

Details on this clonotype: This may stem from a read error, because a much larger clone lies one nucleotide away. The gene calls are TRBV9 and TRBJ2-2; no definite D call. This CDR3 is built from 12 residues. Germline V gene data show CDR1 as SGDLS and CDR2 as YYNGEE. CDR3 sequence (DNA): TGTGCCAGCAGCGGACTGGCGACCGAGCTGTCTTTT. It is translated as CASSGLATELSF.

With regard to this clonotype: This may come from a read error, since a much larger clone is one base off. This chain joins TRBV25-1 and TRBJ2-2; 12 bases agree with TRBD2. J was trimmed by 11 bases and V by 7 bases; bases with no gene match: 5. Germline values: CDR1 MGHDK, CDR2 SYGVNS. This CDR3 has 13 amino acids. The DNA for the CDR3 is TGTGCCAGCAAGACTAGCGGGAGAGGCGAGCTGTTTTTT. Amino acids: CASKTSGRGELFF.

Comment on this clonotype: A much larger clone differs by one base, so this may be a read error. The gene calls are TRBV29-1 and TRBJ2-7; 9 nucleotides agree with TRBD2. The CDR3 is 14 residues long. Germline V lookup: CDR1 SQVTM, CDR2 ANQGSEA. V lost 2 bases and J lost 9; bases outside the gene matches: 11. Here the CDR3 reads CSVEIGGGALGQYF. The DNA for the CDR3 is TGCAGCGTTGAAATCGGCGGGGGGGCCTTGGGGCAGTACTTC.

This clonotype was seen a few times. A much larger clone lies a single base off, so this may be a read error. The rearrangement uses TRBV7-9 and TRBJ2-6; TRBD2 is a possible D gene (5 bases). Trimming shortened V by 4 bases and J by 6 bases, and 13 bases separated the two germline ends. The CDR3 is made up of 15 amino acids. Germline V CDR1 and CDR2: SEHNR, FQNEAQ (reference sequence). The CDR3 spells CASSSAETEANVLTF. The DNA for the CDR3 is TGTGCCAGCAGCTCAGCGGAGACCGAGGCCAACGTCCTGACTTTC.

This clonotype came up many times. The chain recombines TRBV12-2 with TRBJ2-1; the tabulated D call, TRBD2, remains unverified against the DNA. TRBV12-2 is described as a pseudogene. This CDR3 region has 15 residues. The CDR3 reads CASPYPSGRRNEQFF. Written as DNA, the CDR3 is TGTGCAAGTCCCTATCCTAGCGGGAGGAGAAATGAGCAGTTCTTC.

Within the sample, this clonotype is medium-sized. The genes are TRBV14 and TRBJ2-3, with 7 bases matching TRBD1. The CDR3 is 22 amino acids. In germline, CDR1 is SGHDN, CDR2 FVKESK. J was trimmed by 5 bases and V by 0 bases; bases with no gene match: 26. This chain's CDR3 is CASSQDRFRVWDSGAGGDTQYF. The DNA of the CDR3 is TGTGCCAGCAGCCAAGATCGATTCCGCGTCTGGGACAGCGGAGCTGGGGGAGATACGCAGTATTTT.

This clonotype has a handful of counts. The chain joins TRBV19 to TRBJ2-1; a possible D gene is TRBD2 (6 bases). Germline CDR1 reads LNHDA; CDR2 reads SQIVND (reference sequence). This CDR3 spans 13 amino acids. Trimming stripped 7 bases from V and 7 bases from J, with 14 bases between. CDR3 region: CASTPGTSNEQFF. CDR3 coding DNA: TGTGCCAGTACCCCCGGGACTTCTAATGAGCAGTTCTTC.

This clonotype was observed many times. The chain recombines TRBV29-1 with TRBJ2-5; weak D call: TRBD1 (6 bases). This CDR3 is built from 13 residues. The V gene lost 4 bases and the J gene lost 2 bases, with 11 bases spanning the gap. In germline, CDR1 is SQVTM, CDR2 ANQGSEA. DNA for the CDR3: TGCAGCGTTGGGACAGCGATGCAAGAGACCCAGTACTTC. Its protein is CSVGTAMQETQYF.

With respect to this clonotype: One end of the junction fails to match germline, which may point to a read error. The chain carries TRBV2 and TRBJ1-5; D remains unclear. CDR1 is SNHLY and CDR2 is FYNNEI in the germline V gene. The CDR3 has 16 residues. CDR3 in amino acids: CAGSQRRGLSNQPQHF. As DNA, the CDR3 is TGTGCCGGCAGTCAACGACGGGGTTTGAGCAATCAGCCCCAGCATTTT.

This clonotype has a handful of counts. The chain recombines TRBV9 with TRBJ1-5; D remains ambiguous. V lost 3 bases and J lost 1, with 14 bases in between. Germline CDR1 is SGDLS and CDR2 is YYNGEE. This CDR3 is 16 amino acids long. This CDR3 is CASSGGGPLSNQPQHF. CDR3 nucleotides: TGTGCCAGCAGCGGAGGAGGGCCCCTAAGCAATCAGCCCCAGCATTTT.

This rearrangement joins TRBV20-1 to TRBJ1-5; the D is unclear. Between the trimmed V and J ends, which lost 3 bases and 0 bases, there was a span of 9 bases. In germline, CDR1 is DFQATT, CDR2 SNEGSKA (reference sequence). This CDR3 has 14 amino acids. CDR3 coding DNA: TGCAGTGCTAGGGAGCTATATAGCAATCAGCCCCAGCATTTT. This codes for CSARELYSNQPQHF.

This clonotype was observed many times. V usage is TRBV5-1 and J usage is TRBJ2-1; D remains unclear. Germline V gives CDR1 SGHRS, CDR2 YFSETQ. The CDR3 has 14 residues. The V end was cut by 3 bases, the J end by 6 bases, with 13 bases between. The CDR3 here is CASSSPDNFNEQFF. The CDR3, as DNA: TGCGCCAGCAGCTCCCCAGACAATTTCAATGAGCAGTTCTTC.

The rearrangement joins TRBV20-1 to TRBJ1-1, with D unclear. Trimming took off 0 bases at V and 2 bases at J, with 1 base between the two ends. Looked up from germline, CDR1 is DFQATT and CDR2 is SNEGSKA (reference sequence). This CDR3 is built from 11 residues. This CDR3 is CSARDNTEAFF. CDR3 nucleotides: TGCAGTGCTAGAGATAACACTGAAGCTTTCTTT.

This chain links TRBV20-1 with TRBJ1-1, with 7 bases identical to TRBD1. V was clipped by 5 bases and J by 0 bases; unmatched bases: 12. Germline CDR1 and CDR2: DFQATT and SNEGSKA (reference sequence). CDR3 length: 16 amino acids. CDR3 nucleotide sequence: TGCAGTGCTCTCTATAGACCGGGACAGCTGAACACTGAAGCTTTCTTT. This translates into CSALYRPGQLNTEAFF.

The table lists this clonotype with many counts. The CDR3 spells CASSQIGEHEQYF. CDR3 sequence (DNA): TGTGCCAGCAGCCAAATAGGGGAGCACGAGCAGTACTTC. V gene TRBV14 combines with J gene TRBJ2-7; D is perhaps TRBD1 or TRBD2 (5 bases each). The CDR3 covers 13 residues. V lost 2 bases, J lost 5 bases, and 10 bases lay in between. CDR1 and CDR2 from the germline V gene are SGHDN and FVKESK.

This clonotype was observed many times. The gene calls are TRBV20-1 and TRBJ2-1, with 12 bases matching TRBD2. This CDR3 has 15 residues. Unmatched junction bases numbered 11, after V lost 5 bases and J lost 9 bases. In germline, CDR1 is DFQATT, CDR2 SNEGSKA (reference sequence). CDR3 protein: CSAEPTSGREGEQFF. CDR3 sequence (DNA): TGCAGTGCTGAACCGACTAGCGGGAGAGAGGGTGAGCAGTTCTTC.

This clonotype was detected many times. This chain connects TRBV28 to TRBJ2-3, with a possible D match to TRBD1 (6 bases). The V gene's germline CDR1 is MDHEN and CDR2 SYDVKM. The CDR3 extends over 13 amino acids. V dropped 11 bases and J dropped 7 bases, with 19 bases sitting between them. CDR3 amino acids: CASHTGQWNTQYF. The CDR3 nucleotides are TGTGCCTCCCACACAGGGCAGTGGAATACGCAGTATTTT.

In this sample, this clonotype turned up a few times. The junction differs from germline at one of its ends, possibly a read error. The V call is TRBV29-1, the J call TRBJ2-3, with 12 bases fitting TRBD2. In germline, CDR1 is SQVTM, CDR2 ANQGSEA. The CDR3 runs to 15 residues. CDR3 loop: CSVDPLAGGTGTQYF. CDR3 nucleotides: TGCAGCGTTGACCCCCTAGCGGGGGGGACAGGTACGCAGTATTTT.